This T cell receptor beta chain derives from a study of siplizumab effects on memory and regulatory T cells. General study results and limits: The drug siplizumab significantly decreased the alloreactive sequences that could be traced to unstimulated CD4+ memory cells. Naive T cells appeared more diverse than memory cells and seemed to be major alloresponse contributors. A mean of around 65% of mappable alloreactive CD4+ clones were Treg-derived with siplizumab, compared with about 28% in controls.

The CDR3 consists of 17 residues. The V end lost 2 bases, the J end lost 8 bases, and 21 bases lay between the germline ends. Germline-derived CDR1 and CDR2 are SNHLY and FYNNEI. This clone was seen a single time. Antigen unknown. Some clones are missing from TCRdb's copy, which holds only in-frame ones; the method was immunoSEQ multiplex PCR. Seen here are fewer than 85,000 clones, roughly 94% observed once, and the top ten hold roughly 20%. The sequence derives from a human donor in good health. Input material: CD8+ T cells sorted from blood. The rearrangement links TRBV2 to TRBJ1-4; a possible D gene is TRBD1 (5 bases). The CDR3 region is CASSEWSGHRGDEKLFF. The DNA for the CDR3 is TGTGCCAGCAGTGAATGGTCGGGGCACCGAGGGGACGAAAAACTGTTTTTT.